This T cell receptor (beta chain) was recorded in a study of blood T cells in healthy people across ages. Through a sample-barcoded 5' primer and a J-beta primer mix, a second PCR was run for roughly 6 to 12 cycles. One entry per CDR3 protein results from TCRdb running MiXCR on the 5' RACE reads. This table holds around 800,000 distinct CDR3 sequences, less than 80% found once. CDR3 length: 13 residues. CDR1 and CDR2 from the germline V gene are MNHEY and SMNVEV (reference sequence). Sequenced material: blood. This TCR came from a man aged 25 to 45 in good health. This chain uses TRBV27 with TRBJ2-4, with a weak D call TRBD2 (7 bases). The end of the DNA fits TRBJ2-7 better, so the J call may be wrong. CDR3 nucleotides: TGTGCCAGCGGGAGGGGGGCCGCCTACGAGCAGTACTTC. Its translation is CASGRGAAYEQYF.